The 20 T cell receptor beta chains below come from one sample, sequenced in a study of T cells in Graves' hyperthyroidism and ophthalmopathy. Template material for amplifying TCR beta CDR3 regions consisted of RNA transcripts. When the TCR CDR3 underwent first-round RT-PCR, the HTBI primer set was used. TCRdb reanalysed the multiplex PCR reads using MiXCR and keeps one entry per CDR3 protein. Found here are 500,000 to 650,000 distinct CDR3 sequences, roughly 15% of them singletons; the top ten hold around 13%. The sequenced sample consisted of blood. The receptors were sampled from a woman in her 50s with Graves' ophthalmopathy.

This clonotype was picked up many times. The rearrangement uses TRBV2 and TRBJ2-1, with D maybe TRBD2 (6 bases). Germline V CDR1 and CDR2: SNHLY, FYNNEI. The CDR3 is made up of 15 amino acids. V gave up 5 bases and J gave up 10 bases, with 21 bases separating them. In DNA form, the CDR3 reads TGTGCCAGCAGTAGCGGGCGCCGCCTGGAGGGAGAGCAGTTCTTC. As protein: CASSSGRRLEGEQFF.

This clonotype came up many times. The V gene is TRBV5-1, the J gene TRBJ2-1; 9 bases are a match to TRBD2. Germline values: CDR1 SGHRS, CDR2 YFSETQ. The CDR3 loop spans 16 amino acids. V lost 2 bases, J lost 4 bases, and 7 bases stayed unmatched. The chain's CDR3 is CASSFIGLATYNEQFF. In nucleotides, the CDR3 is TGCGCCAGCAGCTTTATCGGACTAGCGACATACAATGAGCAGTTCTTC.

This clonotype was seen many times. The chain employs TRBV6-2 or TRBV6-3 and TRBJ2-7, with TRBD1 matching over 8 bases. Unmatched junction bases numbered 8, after V lost 5 bases and J lost 2 bases. The CDR3 totals 15 residues. CDR1 is MNHEY and CDR2 is SVGEGT in the germline V gene. The CDR3 loop reads CASSPRATGAYEQYF. The CDR3, as DNA: TGTGCCAGCAGTCCTCGAGCGACAGGGGCCTACGAGCAGTACTTC.

Many counts were recorded for this clonotype. This sequence joins TRBV18 and TRBJ2-7; D is unresolved. This CDR3 contains 14 residues. Trimming removed 5 bases from V and 0 bases from J, with 11 bases in between. Germline CDR1 is KGHSH and CDR2 is LQKENI. This CDR3 reads CASSVGGISYEQYF. CDR3 DNA sequence: TGTGCCAGCTCAGTCGGCGGCATCTCCTACGAGCAGTACTTC.

The rearrangement joins TRBV6-2 or TRBV6-3 to TRBJ2-7; 8 bases agree with TRBD2. Per germline, CDR1 MNHEY and CDR2 SVGEGT. The CDR3 runs 17 residues. With V trimmed by 0 bases and J by 4 bases, 11 bases remained unmatched. This chain's CDR3 is CASSYSSTGGGEYEQYF. CDR3 coding DNA: TGTGCCAGCAGTTACTCGAGTACCGGGGGGGGTGAATACGAGCAGTACTTC.

This clonotype showed up many times. CDR3 sequence reads: CAIKPGLVAYEQYF. The CDR3 DNA sequence: TGTGCCATCAAGCCAGGACTAGTCGCGTACGAGCAGTACTTC. This sequence joins TRBV10-3 and TRBJ2-7; TRBD2 matches 7 bases. This CDR3 region has 14 residues. The V gene's germline CDR1 is ENHRY and CDR2 SYGVKD. V gave up 7 bases and J gave up 4 bases; unmatched junction bases: 10.

The table lists this clonotype with many counts. The chain links TRBV9 to TRBJ2-2; TRBD1 matches at 9 bases. Germline lookup yields CDR1 SGDLS and CDR2 YYNGEE. The CDR3 extends over 17 amino acids. V lost 6 bases to trimming and J lost 5 bases; unmatched junction nucleotides: 14. The CDR3 region has the DNA TGTGCCAGCAACTTGGACAGGGGCAACCAGGGGACCGGGGAGCTGTTTTTT. Its protein is CASNLDRGNQGTGELFF.

This clonotype has a count of ten or more. The V and J genes are TRBV29-1 and TRBJ2-3; 7 positions agree with TRBD2. Germline CDR1 reads SQVTM; CDR2 reads ANQGSEA. J lost 1 base, V lost 4 bases, and 5 bases had no gene match. CDR3 length equals 14 residues. The chain's CDR3 is CSVATSGGTDTQYF. The CDR3 DNA sequence: TGCAGCGTTGCCACAAGCGGGGGCACAGATACGCAGTATTTT.

This clonotype was seen repeatedly, ten times or more. The gene calls are TRBV12-5 and TRBJ1-2; D may be TRBD1 (5 bases). Germline V lookup: CDR1 LGHNT, CDR2 FRNRAP. There are 12 residues in the CDR3. The V and J ends lost 1 base and 5 bases respectively, with 5 bases between them. CDR3 in DNA: TGTGCTAGTGGTTTGGCAGGGTATGGCTACACCTTC. The encoded protein is CASGLAGYGYTF.

Comments on this clonotype: This may stem from a read error, because a much larger clone lies one nucleotide away. The rearrangement joins TRBV18 to TRBJ2-7, with D possibly TRBD2 on 6 matching bases. V lost 0 bases and J lost 6, with 30 bases in between. This CDR3 is 20 amino acids long. Looked up from germline, CDR1 is KGHSH and CDR2 is LQKENI. The CDR3 DNA reads as TGTGCCAGCTCACCACCGATCGACGGTTCGGGGGACGGGGTTTTTGTCGAGCAGTACTTC. Residues: CASSPPIDGSGDGVFVEQYF. Variable domain in full (rest from reference TRBV18 and TRBJ2-7): NAGVMQNPRHLVRRRGQEARLRCSPMKGHSHVYWYRQLPEEGLKFMVYLQKENIIDESGMPKERFSAEFPKEGPSILRIQQVVRGDSAAYFCASSPPIDGSGDGVFVEQYFGPGTRLTVT.

V is TRBV7-2 and J is TRBJ1-2, with D possibly matching TRBD1 (6 bases). Germline-derived CDR1 and CDR2 are SGHTA and FQGNSA. The CDR3 is made up of 15 amino acids. V lost 0 bases and J lost 6, with 14 bases in between. CDR3 region: CASSLAQQGFDGYTF. In DNA, the CDR3 is TGTGCCAGCAGCTTAGCGCAACAGGGTTTCGATGGCTACACCTTC.

This clonotype was observed many times. The gene calls are TRBV29-1 and TRBJ2-2; D gene unclear. V gave up 4 bases and J gave up 3 bases, with 6 bases separating them. Germline loops: CDR1 SQVTM, CDR2 ANQGSEA. This CDR3 is built from 12 residues. The CDR3 sequence: CSVAGDTGELFF. The CDR3 DNA is TGCAGCGTTGCCGGCGACACCGGGGAGCTGTTTTTT.

The V gene is TRBV7-2, the J gene TRBJ1-1, with D perhaps matching TRBD1 (6 bases). Germline CDR1 SGHTA, CDR2 FQGNSA. V lost 5 bases to trimming and J lost 0 bases, with 10 bases between them. There are 14 residues in the CDR3. This CDR3 reads CASSDRLLNTEAFF. The CDR3 DNA is TGTGCCAGCAGCGACAGGCTCCTGAACACTGAAGCTTTCTTT.

The gene calls are TRBV2 and TRBJ2-4; TRBD2 is a possible D gene (5 bases). Trimming took 7 bases from V and 0 from J, leaving 13 bases between them. CDR3 length: 15 residues. Germline-derived CDR1 and CDR2 are SNHLY and FYNNEI. CDR3 loop: CASKLVGAAKNIQYF. CDR3 DNA sequence: TGTGCCAGCAAACTCGTGGGAGCAGCCAAAAACATTCAGTACTTC. The complete variable domain, with remaining parts taken from reference TRBV2 and TRBJ2-4, reads EPEVTQTPSHQVTQMGQEVILRCVPISNHLYFYWYRQILGQKVEFLVSFYNNEISEKSEIFDDQFSVERPDGSNFTLKIRSTKLEDSAMYFCASKLVGAAKNIQYFGAGTRLSVL.

This rearrangement joins TRBV6-1 to TRBJ2-7; D is unclear. Trimming pared 6 bases from V and 1 base from J, leaving 13 bases between. Germline V gene lookup returns CDR1 MNHNS and CDR2 SASEGT. The CDR3 spans 14 residues. As DNA, the CDR3 is TGTGCCAGCAGGCGGACCGACCCTTCCTACGAGCAGTACTTC. Encoded protein: CASRRTDPSYEQYF.

The chain is built from TRBV4-1 and TRBJ2-7; 7 nucleotides agree with TRBD1. CDR3 length: 16 residues. The J segment lost 0 bases and the V segment lost 6 bases, leaving 11 bases of the junction unmatched. Germline V gene data show CDR1 as MGHRA and CDR2 as YSYEKL. The CDR3: CASRLTGTAFSYEQYF. The CDR3 nucleotides read TGCGCCAGCAGGTTAACCGGGACAGCTTTCTCCTACGAGCAGTACTTC.

About this clonotype itself: At one end the junction does not follow the germline gene, possibly because of a read error. The chain has TRBV5-1 and TRBJ2-2; D gene uncertain. CDR3 size: 15 residues. CDR1 is SGHRS and CDR2 is YFSETQ in the germline V gene. The CDR3 here is CAGSLEGLDTGELFF. Here the CDR3 DNA reads TGCGCCGGCAGCTTGGAAGGGTTAGACACCGGGGAGCTGTTTTTT.

This clonotype was detected many times. The chain links TRBV10-3 to TRBJ2-3, with 16 bases that match TRBD2. V lost 10 bases and J lost 11; bases outside the gene matches: 12. Germline CDR1 ENHRY, CDR2 SYGVKD. This CDR3 comprises 15 residues. The CDR3 loop reads CATRGTSGRDIVQYF. The DNA for the CDR3 is TGTGCCACCCGAGGGACTAGCGGGAGGGATATCGTGCAGTATTTT.

The V and J genes are TRBV4-2 and TRBJ2-7, with D perhaps matching TRBD1 or TRBD2 (5 bases each). The CDR3 is 16 amino acids. Per the germline V gene, CDR1 is LGHNA and CDR2 is YNFKEQ. Between the trimmed V and J ends, which lost 4 bases and 1 base, there was a span of 17 bases. This CDR3 is CASSPGRGPTSYEQYF. The CDR3, as DNA: TGTGCCAGCAGCCCAGGGCGAGGGCCTACGTCCTACGAGCAGTACTTC.

This clonotype was detected ten times or more. J is TRBJ2-4 and V is TRBV7-9; D perhaps matches TRBD2 (6 bases). Trimming pared 1 base from V and 1 base from J, leaving 23 bases between. The CDR3 sequence is 20 residues long. The germline CDR1 and CDR2 sequences are SEHNR and FQNEAQ (reference sequence). DNA of the CDR3: TGTGCCAGCAGCTTAGGTTGGGTTGAAGACGGGAGTGGGGCCAAAAACATTCAGTACTTC. Its translation is CASSLGWVEDGSGAKNIQYF.